One sample yielded the 19 T cell receptor beta chains listed below, sequenced in a study of persistence of HIV-infected CD4 T cells. No antigen has been identified for these receptors. Lysates of CMV-infected fibroblasts at around 9.1 ug/mL stimulated these cells. Sorted nonresponding memory CD4+ T cells were CD40L-negative, CD69-negative, CD45RO-high. The libraries were made with immunoSEQ version 4 in survey mode. Clones were sequenced by immunoSEQ multiplex PCR, and TCRdb holds only the in-frame ones, with some missing. Of some 30,000 clones in the sample, around 82% were seen once. Sequencing was performed on CD4+ T cells sorted from PBMCs after approximately 19-hour stimulation, taken from a patient who received antiretroviral therapy. The receptors originated from an adult woman with HIV who was CMV-seropositive.

The genes are TRBV7-6 and TRBJ2-7; D call uncertain. Germline V gives CDR1 SGHVS, CDR2 FNYEAQ. The V end was cut by 1 base, the J end by 2 bases, with 12 bases between. The CDR3 contains 15 residues. The CDR3 spells CASSLGVGGTYEQYV. CDR3 sequence (DNA): TGTGCCAGCAGCTTAGGTGTCGGTGGAACCTACGAGCAGTACGTC.

The genes are TRBV18 and TRBJ1-4; D gene uncertain. The ends were cut back, 3 bases at V and 4 bases at J, with 15 bases in the middle. This CDR3 contains 16 residues. Germline values: CDR1 KGHSH, CDR2 LQKENI. In nucleotides, the CDR3 is TGTGCCAGCTCACCGCAGACACGAGGACTTAATGAAAAACTGTTTTTT. It is translated as CASSPQTRGLNEKLFF.

The chain recombines TRBV5-8 with TRBJ1-3; 9 bases align to TRBD1. V lost 1 base and J lost 9; bases outside the gene matches: 11. The CDR3 loop spans 16 amino acids. Looked up from germline, CDR1 is SGHTS and CDR2 is YDEGEE. The CDR3 is CASSLPGTGPTSTIYF. The CDR3 nucleotides read TGTGCCAGCAGCTTGCCTGGGACAGGGCCTACGTCCACCATATATTTT.

This rearrangement joins TRBV28 to TRBJ2-7, with TRBD2 as a possible D gene (7 bases). The CDR3 runs 12 residues. Germline V gene lookup returns CDR1 MDHEN and CDR2 SYDVKM. Trimming took 10 bases from V and 2 from J, leaving 12 bases between them. The CDR3 loop reads CATRGAAYEQYV. The CDR3 DNA follows: TGTGCCACTCGGGGGGCCGCCTACGAGCAGTACGTC.

V gene TRBV7-3 combines with J gene TRBJ2-3; D is possibly TRBD1 or TRBD2 (5 bases each). Looked up from germline, CDR1 is SGHTA and CDR2 is FQGTGA. This CDR3 has 15 amino acids. V was clipped by 1 base and J by 3 bases, with 11 bases between them. The CDR3 is CASSLSIGGTDTQYF. The CDR3 nucleotides read TGTGCCAGCAGCTTAAGCATTGGGGGAACAGATACGCAGTATTTT.

This clone was recorded only once. This chain connects TRBV19 to TRBJ1-1; D gene uncertain. The CDR3 is made up of 14 amino acids. Looked up from germline, CDR1 is LNHDA and CDR2 is SQIVND (reference sequence). The germline V and J ends were trimmed by 5 bases and 0 bases, with 10 bases remaining between them. CDR3 loop: CASSPGRLNTEAFF. The CDR3 DNA sequence: TGTGCCAGTAGTCCCGGCAGATTGAACACTGAAGCTTTCTTT.

This clone was counted a single time. The chain has TRBV7-8 and TRBJ1-6; 8 positions agree with TRBD1. J lost 5 bases, V lost 0 bases, and 9 bases had no gene match. In germline, CDR1 is SGHVS, CDR2 FQNEAQ. The CDR3 extends over 18 amino acids. The CDR3 spells CASSLAFRTGSHNSPLHF. The CDR3 DNA sequence: TGTGCCAGCAGCTTAGCGTTTCGGACAGGGTCCCATAATTCACCCCTCCACTTT.

The rearrangement uses TRBV7-3 and TRBJ2-7, with 9 bases lining up with TRBD1. J was trimmed by 2 bases and V by 1 base; bases with no gene match: 3. CDR1 and CDR2 (germline): SGHTA, FQGTGA. This CDR3 spans 15 amino acids. The CDR3 here is CASSLSGTGPYEQYF. The CDR3 nucleotides are TGTGCCAGCAGCTTAAGTGGGACAGGGCCCTACGAGCAGTACTTC.

The chain carries TRBV19 and TRBJ2-7, with TRBD1 as a possible D gene (6 bases). The V and J ends lost 4 bases and 2 bases respectively, with 15 bases between them. The CDR3 extends over 15 amino acids. Germline lookup yields CDR1 LNHDA and CDR2 SQIVND (reference sequence). Here the CDR3 reads CASSKSTGPTYEQYV. For the CDR3, the DNA is TGTGCCAGTAGTAAGTCAACAGGGCCCACCTACGAGCAGTACGTC.

The rearrangement uses TRBV19 and TRBJ1-3, with no clear D. CDR3 size: 13 residues. Per the germline V gene, CDR1 is LNHDA and CDR2 is SQIVND (reference sequence). Trimming took 8 bases from V and 0 from J, leaving 8 bases between them. The CDR3 bases are TGTGCCAGTGGCGTCAACTCTGGAAACACCATATATTTT. Protein: CASGVNSGNTIYF.

The chain is built from TRBV5-1 and TRBJ2-5; no firm D call. Per germline, CDR1 SGHRS and CDR2 YFSETQ. Trimming pared 0 bases from V and 5 bases from J, leaving 8 bases between. The CDR3 is 13 residues long. CDR3 sequence: CASSLVQEETQYF. CDR3 sequence (DNA): TGCGCCAGCAGCTTGGTGCAGGAGGAGACCCAGTACTTC.

The chain links TRBV30 to TRBJ1-1, with D tentatively TRBD1 (5 bases). This CDR3 has 16 residues. V lost 1 base and J lost 7, with 22 bases in between. Germline assignment: CDR1 GTSNPN and CDR2 SVGIG (reference sequence). CDR3 residues: CAWSDPGPGVLGEAFF. As DNA, the CDR3 is TGTGCCTGGAGTGACCCGGGGCCCGGGGTCCTGGGTGAAGCTTTCTTT.

The chain couples TRBV23-1 to TRBJ1-2; 11 nucleotides match TRBD1. TRBV23-1 is an ORF, and what it does is uncertain. The CDR3 is 15 residues long. Trimming cost V 2 bases and J 4 bases; bases outside gene matches: 3. The chain's CDR3 is CASSQRTGGGYGYTF. The CDR3 DNA is TGCGCCAGCAGTCAACGGACAGGGGGCGGCTATGGCTACACCTTC.

The rearrangement uses TRBV7-9 and TRBJ2-3, with D possibly matching TRBD2 (5 bases). The V and J ends lost 1 base and 2 bases respectively, with 10 bases between them. Germline V lookup: CDR1 SEHNR, CDR2 FQNEAQ (reference sequence). This CDR3 is built from 15 residues. The CDR3 spells CASSLDPSLTDTQYF. CDR3 in DNA: TGTGCCAGCAGCTTAGACCCTAGCCTCACAGATACGCAGTATTTT.

This chain joins TRBV7-9 and TRBJ1-2; 9 nucleotides match TRBD1. Germline assignment: CDR1 SEHNR and CDR2 FQNEAQ (reference sequence). The V segment lost 0 bases and the J segment 5 bases; nucleotides outside the gene matches: 4. CDR3 length: 15 residues. CDR3 sequence: CASSLAGDRGYGYTF. CDR3 in DNA: TGTGCCAGCAGCTTAGCAGGAGACAGGGGGTATGGCTACACCTTC.

The chain links TRBV19 to TRBJ1-5; TRBD1 might be the D (5 bases). CDR1 and CDR2 (germline): LNHDA, SQIVND (reference sequence). The CDR3 spans 14 residues. Trimming stripped 3 bases from V and 3 bases from J, with 9 bases between. CDR3 nucleotides: TGTGCCAGTAGTATCCAGGGATCCAATCAGCCCCAGCATTTT. It is translated as CASSIQGSNQPQHF.

The chain couples TRBV14 to TRBJ2-3, with unresolved D. Germline CDR1 SGHDN, CDR2 FVKESK. The CDR3 totals 16 residues. Deletions cut 2 bases from V and 3 bases from J, with 15 bases between. The CDR3 bases are TGTGCCAGCAGCCAATTTTCAGGCTTAGGGACAGATACGCAGTATTTT. It specifies CASSQFSGLGTDTQYF.

V usage is TRBV5-1 and J usage is TRBJ1-1; TRBD1 is a possible D gene (6 bases). V shed 0 bases and J shed 5 bases, with 14 bases lying between them. The CDR3 runs 15 residues. Germline values: CDR1 SGHRS, CDR2 YFSETQ. In DNA, the CDR3 is TGCGCCAGCAGCTTGGCTCAGGGAGGGGGGACTGAAGCTTTCTTT. Its protein product is CASSLAQGGGTEAFF.

The chain employs TRBV9 and TRBJ2-1; tentative D call: TRBD2 (6 bases). This CDR3 has 15 amino acids. Per germline, CDR1 SGDLS and CDR2 YYNGEE. The V end lost 0 bases, the J end lost 4 bases, and 11 bases lay between the germline ends. The CDR3 here is CASSVVAGTYNEQFF. The CDR3 region has the DNA TGTGCCAGCAGCGTAGTTGCGGGGACTTACAATGAGCAGTTCTTC.